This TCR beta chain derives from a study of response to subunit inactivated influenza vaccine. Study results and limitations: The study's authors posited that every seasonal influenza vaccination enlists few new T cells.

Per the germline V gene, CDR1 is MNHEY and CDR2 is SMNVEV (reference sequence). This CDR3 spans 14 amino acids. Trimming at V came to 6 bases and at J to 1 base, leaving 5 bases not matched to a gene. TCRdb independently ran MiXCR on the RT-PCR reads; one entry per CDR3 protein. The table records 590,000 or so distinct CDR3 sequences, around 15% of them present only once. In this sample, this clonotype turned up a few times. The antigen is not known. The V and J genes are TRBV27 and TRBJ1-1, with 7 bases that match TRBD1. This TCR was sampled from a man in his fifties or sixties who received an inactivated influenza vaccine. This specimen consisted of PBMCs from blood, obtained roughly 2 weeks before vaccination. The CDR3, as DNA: TGTGCCAGCAGGGCCGGGACAGCGAACACTGAAGCTTTCTTT. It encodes CASRAGTANTEAFF.